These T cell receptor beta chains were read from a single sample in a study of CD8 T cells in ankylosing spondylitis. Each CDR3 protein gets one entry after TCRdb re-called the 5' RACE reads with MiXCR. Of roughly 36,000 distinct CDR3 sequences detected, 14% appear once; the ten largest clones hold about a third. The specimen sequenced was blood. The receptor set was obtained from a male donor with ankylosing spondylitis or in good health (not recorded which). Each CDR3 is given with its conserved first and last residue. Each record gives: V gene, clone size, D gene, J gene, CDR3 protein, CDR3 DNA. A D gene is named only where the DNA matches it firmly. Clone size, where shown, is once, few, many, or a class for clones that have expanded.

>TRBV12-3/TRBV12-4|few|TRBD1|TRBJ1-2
CASSPDRDYGYTF
TGTGCCAGCAGTCCGGACAGGGATTATGGCTACACCTTC
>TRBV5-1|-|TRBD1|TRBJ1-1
CASSPTGANTEAFF
TGCGCCAGCAGCCCGACAGGGGCGAACACTGAAGCTTTCTTT
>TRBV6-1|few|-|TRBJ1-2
CASSGGEGGKYYGYTF
TGTGCCAGCAGTGGCGGGGAGGGAGGGAAGTACTATGGCTACACCTTC
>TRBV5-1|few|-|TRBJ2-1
CASRIGGSSYNEQFF
TGCGCCAGCAGAATTGGTGGGAGCTCCTACAATGAGCAGTTCTTC
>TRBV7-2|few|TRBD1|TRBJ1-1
CASSLVRQGIEAFF
TGTGCCAGCAGCTTAGTACGACAGGGGATTGAAGCTTTCTTT
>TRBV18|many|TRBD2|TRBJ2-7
CASSPSNGLAGEQYF
TGTGCCAGCTCACCATCTAACGGACTAGCGGGAGAGCAGTACTTC
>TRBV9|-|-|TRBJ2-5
CASSPATETQYF
TGTGCCAGCAGCCCAGCGACGGAGACCCAGTACTTC
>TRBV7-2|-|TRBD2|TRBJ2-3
CASKRGSTDTQYF
TGTGCCAGCAAGCGGGGCAGCACAGATACGCAGTATTTT
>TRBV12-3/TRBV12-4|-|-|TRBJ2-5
CASSFGGEETQYF
TGTGCCAGCAGTTTCGGAGGGGAAGAGACCCAGTACTTC
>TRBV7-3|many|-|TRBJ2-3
CASSLRRAASTDTQYF
TGTGCCAGCAGCCTCCGCCGGGCCGCCAGCACAGATACGCAGTATTTT
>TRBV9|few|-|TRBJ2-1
CASSVGRAINEQFF
TGTGCCAGCAGCGTAGGAAGGGCTATTAATGAGCAGTTCTTC
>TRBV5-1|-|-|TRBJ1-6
CASSPAAGRNSPLHF
TGCGCCAGCAGCCCGGCGGCGGGACGAAATTCACCCCTCCACTTT
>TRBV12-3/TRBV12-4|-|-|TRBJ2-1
CARNNEQFF
TGTGCCAGAAACAATGAGCAGTTCTTC
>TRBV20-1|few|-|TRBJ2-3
CSARTWRGTDTQYF
TGCAGTGCTAGGACGTGGCGTGGTACAGATACGCAGTATTTT
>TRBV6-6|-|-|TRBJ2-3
CASSYLGSTDTQYF
TGTGCCAGCAGTTACCTCGGGAGCACAGATACGCAGTATTTT
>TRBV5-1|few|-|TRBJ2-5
CASSENPGGETQYF
TGCGCCAGCAGCGAGAATCCAGGGGGGGAGACCCAGTACTTC